The T cell receptor beta chain under discussion was sequenced for a study of shared clonotypes between healthy human individuals. The ends were cut back, 3 bases at V and 2 bases at J, with 12 bases in the middle. Germline V lookup: CDR1 SGDLS, CDR2 YYNGEE. This CDR3 comprises 15 residues. TCRdb's table, derived via immunoSEQ multiplex PCR, lists solely in-frame clones and lacks some. The table shows 550,000 to 800,000 clones, with 80% to 95% occurring only once. The sample was memory CD8+ T cells from PBMCs. Subset: CD45RO+ cells pooled with CCR7-negative TemRA cells. The sequence was obtained from a man aged 18 to 29 in good health. Some clones in this sample may be carry-over from other donors' samples. The V and J genes are TRBV9 and TRBJ1-3, with a possible D match to TRBD1 (5 bases). The CDR3 loop reads CASSGGAQAGNTIYF. The CDR3 coding sequence is TGTGCCAGCAGCGGTGGGGCCCAAGCTGGAAACACCATATATTTT.